These 24 T cell receptor beta chains originate from one sample sequenced in a study of spatial heterogeneity in lung cancer. TCRdb processed the 5' RACE reads anew with MiXCR; each CDR3 protein has one entry. The sample records under 14,000 distinct CDR3 sequences, over 6% being singletons. Time point denoted: sample taken at primary tumor resection. Sequenced here: PBMCs, sampled at surgery. All receptors derive from a male donor with early-stage non-small cell lung cancer.

This clonotype is deemed medium-sized (0.01 to 0.1%). The chain recombines TRBV19 with TRBJ2-2; no firm D call. Trimming removed 3 bases from V and 3 bases from J, with 14 bases in between. CDR3 length: 16 amino acids. Germline assignment: CDR1 LNHDA and CDR2 SQIVND (reference sequence). CDR3 nucleotides: TGTGCCAGTAGTATCCTTAGCCCCTCCGACACCGGGGAGCTGTTTTTT. Encoded protein: CASSILSPSDTGELFF.

This clonotype was picked up many times. This chain connects TRBV7-2 to TRBJ2-5, with D hard to call. Between the trimmed V and J ends, which lost 6 bases and 0 bases, there was a span of 17 bases. This CDR3 has 16 amino acids. Germline loops: CDR1 SGHTA, CDR2 FQGNSA. The CDR3 region is CASSPLLRSNQETQYF. CDR3 sequence (DNA): TGTGCCAGCAGTCCATTGCTGAGGAGCAACCAAGAGACCCAGTACTTC.

The sample holds many counts of this clonotype. The V call is TRBV6-2 or TRBV6-3, the J call TRBJ2-7, with D hard to call. CDR1 is MNHEY and CDR2 is SVGEGT in the germline V gene. The CDR3 has 14 amino acids. V was cut by 2 bases and J by 2 bases, with 10 bases left in between. The CDR3 coding sequence is TGTGCCAGCAGTTACAGGGATCAAACCTACGAGCAGTACTTC. Translation: CASSYRDQTYEQYF.

In this sample, this clonotype turned up many times. The chain couples TRBV7-2 to TRBJ2-4; D possibly matches TRBD1 or TRBD2 (6 bases each). V lost 1 base, J lost 6 bases, and 7 bases lay in between. Germline-derived CDR1 and CDR2 are SGHTA and FQGNSA. The CDR3 sequence is 13 residues long. The CDR3 here is CASSLEGGNIQYF. CDR3 nucleotide sequence: TGTGCCAGCAGCTTAGAGGGGGGAAACATTCAGTACTTC.

This clonotype was counted many times. V usage is TRBV7-2 and J usage is TRBJ1-5; a possible D gene is TRBD1 (5 bases). Looked up from germline, CDR1 is SGHTA and CDR2 is FQGNSA. The length of the CDR3 is 14 residues. V was shortened by 5 bases and J by 6 bases, with 14 bases between the two germline ends. The CDR3 loop reads CASSPRSGGQPQHF. In DNA, the CDR3 is TGTGCCAGCAGCCCGAGGAGCGGGGGTCAGCCCCAGCATTTT.

A single count supports this clonotype. Possible read error: a much larger clone is one base away. This rearrangement joins TRBV7-9 to TRBJ1-2; the D is unclear. The CDR3 extends over 11 amino acids. The V gene's germline CDR1 is SEHNR and CDR2 FQNEAQ (reference sequence). The CDR3 coding sequence is TGTTCCAGCACCCGGGTCAGGGGCTACACCTTC. It encodes CSSTRVRGYTF.

The J gene is TRBJ1-1, the V gene TRBV4-3, with a weak D call TRBD1 (5 bases). The CDR3 consists of 15 residues. V shed 1 base and J shed 1 base, with 10 bases lying between them. Germline CDR1 is LGHNA and CDR2 is YSLEER. In nucleotides, the CDR3 is TGCGCCAGCAGCCAAGTTGGGACGGCGAACACTGAAGCTTTCTTT. Translated: CASSQVGTANTEAFF.

This clonotype is categorized as medium-sized. V usage is TRBV7-2 and J usage is TRBJ1-3; no clear D. Germline V gene data show CDR1 as SGHTA and CDR2 as FQGNSA. Trimming took 5 bases from V and 8 from J, leaving 10 bases between them. The CDR3 runs to 12 residues. Here the CDR3 reads CASSPGADTIYF. DNA of the CDR3: TGTGCCAGCAGCCCAGGTGCGGACACCATATATTTT.

This clonotype has a handful of counts. The rearrangement links TRBV6-2 or TRBV6-3 to TRBJ2-3; D is possibly TRBD1 (5 bases). Germline CDR1 MNHEY, CDR2 SVGEGT. Trimming left V 2 bases short and J 0 bases short, with 6 bases between. The CDR3 covers 14 residues. The CDR3 here is CASSYDSSTDTQYF. DNA of the CDR3: TGTGCCAGCAGTTACGACAGTAGCACAGATACGCAGTATTTT.

By its share, this clonotype is medium-sized. The V gene is TRBV20-1, the J gene TRBJ2-1, with 11 bases fitting TRBD2. This CDR3 region has 13 residues. The V gene end was trimmed by 8 bases and the J gene end by 8 bases; junction bases not matched to a gene: 8. Germline CDR1 is DFQATT and CDR2 is SNEGSKA (reference sequence). Written as DNA, the CDR3 is TGCAGTCTGGGACTAGCGGTAGGGGATGAGCAGTTCTTC. Translating it yields CSLGLAVGDEQFF.

This clonotype was seen ten or more times. The chain recombines TRBV28 with TRBJ2-2; D is perhaps TRBD2 (6 bases). V gave up 10 bases and J gave up 1 base, with 13 bases separating them. Germline CDR1 and CDR2: MDHEN and SYDVKM. CDR3 size: 14 residues. The CDR3 sequence: CATNRRENTGELFF. CDR3 nucleotides: TGTGCCACTAACCGGCGGGAGAACACCGGGGAGCTGTTTTTT. Filled out from reference TRBV28 and TRBJ2-2, the complete variable domain reads DVKVTQSSRYLVKRTGEKVFLECVQDMDHENMFWYRQDPGLGLRLIYFSYDVKMKEKGDIPEGYSVSREKKERFSLILESASTNQTSMYLCATNRRENTGELFFGEGSRLTVL.

This clonotype was counted between two and nine times. DNA for the CDR3: TGTGCCAGCACCCCTCTGTCGACTAGTTATGGCACAGATACGCAGTATTTT. This translates into CASTPLSTSYGTDTQYF. The gene calls are TRBV7-2 and TRBJ2-3; D is perhaps TRBD2 (6 bases). The CDR3 is 17 amino acids. CDR1 SGHTA and CDR2 FQGNSA come from the germline V gene. Trimming took 7 bases from V and 1 from J, leaving 21 bases between them.

This clonotype has only a few counts. The rearrangement links TRBV12-3 or TRBV12-4 to TRBJ2-7; D perhaps matches TRBD1 (6 bases). This CDR3 is built from 14 residues. The V and J ends lost 6 bases and 6 bases respectively, with 18 bases between them. CDR3 residues: CASSPQGVSGEQYF. CDR3 DNA: TGTGCCAGCAGCCCACAGGGCGTGTCGGGCGAGCAGTACTTC.

This clonotype is labeled as medium-sized. The chain carries TRBV29-1 and TRBJ1-5; D is undetermined. Germline assignment: CDR1 SQVTM and CDR2 ANQGSEA. The CDR3 has 14 residues. V gave up 0 bases and J gave up 7 bases, with 13 bases separating them. The CDR3 spells CSVEDGAVGQPQHF. Written as DNA, the CDR3 is TGCAGCGTTGAAGATGGAGCCGTGGGGCAGCCCCAGCATTTT.

This clonotype was counted ten times or more. The V gene is TRBV29-1, the J gene TRBJ2-7; 7 bases agree with TRBD2. This CDR3 is built from 12 residues. V gave up 1 base and J gave up 4 bases; unmatched junction bases: 1. From germline, CDR1 is SQVTM and CDR2 ANQGSEA. The CDR3 bases are TGCAGCGTTGAAGGGGAGGGGTACGAGCAGTACTTC. Its translation is CSVEGEGYEQYF.

As for this clonotype: Possible read error: a much larger clone is one base away. The V call is TRBV5-4, the J call TRBJ2-2, with D perhaps matching TRBD2 (5 bases). The V gene's germline CDR1 is SGHNT and CDR2 YYREEE (reference sequence). The CDR3 sequence is 12 residues long. The CDR3 is CASSPHAGELLF. CDR3 DNA: TGTGCCAGCAGCCCCCATGCCGGGGAGCTGTTGTTT.

This clonotype has at least ten counts. This chain uses TRBV19 with TRBJ1-1; a possible D gene is TRBD1 (5 bases). The CDR3 covers 14 residues. Per the germline V gene, CDR1 is LNHDA and CDR2 is SQIVND (reference sequence). V was cut by 3 bases and J by 3 bases, with 11 bases left in between. Here the CDR3 reads CASSMWTPHTEAFF. DNA of the CDR3: TGTGCCAGTAGTATGTGGACACCACACACTGAAGCTTTCTTT.

This clonotype was detected many times. The CDR3, as DNA: TGTGCCAGCTCACCACGACTAGCGGGAGGGGAGTATGAGCAGTTCTTC. Translated: CASSPRLAGGEYEQFF. The chain uses TRBV18 and TRBJ2-1, with 14 bases identical to TRBD2. Per germline, CDR1 KGHSH and CDR2 LQKENI. V lost 1 base to trimming and J lost 8 bases; unmatched junction nucleotides: 4. This CDR3 region has 16 residues. Looking up the rest from reference TRBV18 and TRBJ2-1 gives the full variable domain: NAGVMQNPRHLVRRRGQEARLRCSPMKGHSHVYWYRQLPEEGLKFMVYLQKENIIDESGMPKERFSAEFPKEGPSILRIQQVVRGDSAAYFCASSPRLAGGEYEQFFGPGTRLTVL.

In its sample, this clonotype was seen many times. This chain joins TRBV6-1 and TRBJ2-2, with unresolved D. The CDR3 is 16 residues long. The V gene's germline CDR1 is MNHNS and CDR2 SASEGT. Between the trimmed V and J ends, which lost 4 bases and 3 bases, there was a span of 15 bases. The DNA for the CDR3 is TGTGCCAGCAGTGCGTTGTCGATCTTCCACACCGGGGAGCTGTTTTTT. It codes for CASSALSIFHTGELFF.

This clonotype was seen ten or more times. The rearrangement uses TRBV15 and TRBJ2-4; no reliable D call. Germline CDR1 LNHNV, CDR2 YYDKDF (reference sequence). The CDR3 covers 16 residues. V lost 1 base and J lost 3, with 13 bases in between. The CDR3 region has the DNA TGTGCCACCAGCAGAGGTCGACCCATGGGCAAAAACATTCAGTACTTC. Translating it yields CATSRGRPMGKNIQYF.

This clonotype is judged medium-sized (0.01 to 0.1%). This chain connects TRBV5-1 to TRBJ2-2; no firm D call. V lost 6 bases and J 5 bases, leaving 23 bases between the germline ends. Looked up from germline, CDR1 is SGHRS and CDR2 is YFSETQ. CDR3 length: 17 amino acids. This CDR3 is CASIPPGSSLGTGELFF. CDR3 coding DNA: TGCGCCAGCATCCCCCCTGGATCGTCCCTGGGAACCGGGGAGCTGTTTTTT. The entire variable domain, with the rest obtained from reference TRBV5-1 and TRBJ2-2, is as follows: KAGVTQTPRYLIKTRGQQVTLSCSPISGHRSVSWYQQTPGQGLQFLFEYFSETQRNKGNFPGRFSGRQFSNSRSEMNVSTLELGDSALYLCASIPPGSSLGTGELFFGEGSRLTVL.

The chain employs TRBV11-2 and TRBJ2-1; TRBD2 matches at 11 bases. V lost 3 bases, J lost 5 bases, and 3 bases stayed unmatched. CDR3 length: 15 amino acids. Germline values: CDR1 SGHAT, CDR2 FQNNGV. The CDR3 DNA follows: TGTGCCAGCAGCTTTACTAGCGGGGGAAACAATGAGCAGTTCTTC. This sequence encodes CASSFTSGGNNEQFF.

This clonotype has more than one count but fewer than ten. This chain connects TRBV12-3 or TRBV12-4 to TRBJ1-6; D may be TRBD1 (5 bases). This CDR3 spans 14 amino acids. The V end was cut by 6 bases, the J end by 8 bases, with 14 bases between. In DNA, the CDR3 is TGTGCCAGCAGAACGGGACCAAGGGATTCACCCCTCCACTTT. Its protein product is CASRTGPRDSPLHF.

This clonotype was detected many times. The chain has TRBV18 and TRBJ2-5; no clear D. The germline V and J ends were trimmed by 3 bases and 0 bases, with 2 bases remaining between them. This CDR3 has 12 residues. The germline CDR1 and CDR2 sequences are KGHSH and LQKENI. The chain's CDR3 is CASSPYQETQYF. CDR3 coding DNA: TGTGCCAGCTCACCGTACCAAGAGACCCAGTACTTC.